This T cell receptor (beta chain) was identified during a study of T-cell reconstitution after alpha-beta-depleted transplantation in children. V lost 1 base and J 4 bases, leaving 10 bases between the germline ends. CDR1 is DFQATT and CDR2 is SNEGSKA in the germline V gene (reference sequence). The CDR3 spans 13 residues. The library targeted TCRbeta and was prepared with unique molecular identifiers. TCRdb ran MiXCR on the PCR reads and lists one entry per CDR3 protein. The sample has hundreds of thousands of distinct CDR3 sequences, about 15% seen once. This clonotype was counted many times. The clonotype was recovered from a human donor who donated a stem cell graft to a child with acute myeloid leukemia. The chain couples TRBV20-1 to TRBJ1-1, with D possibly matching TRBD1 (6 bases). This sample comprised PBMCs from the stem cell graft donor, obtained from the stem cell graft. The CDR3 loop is CSARGQVGTEAFF. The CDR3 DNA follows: TGCAGTGCTAGAGGACAGGTGGGCACTGAAGCTTTCTTT.